These T cell receptor beta chains were read from a single sample in a study of cytomegalovirus exposure and HLA in healthy donors. Data came from immunoSEQ multiplex PCR; TCRdb stores just in-frame clones and leaves some out. There are 150,000 to 190,000 clones in the sample; around 82% occur only once, and under 8% lies in the top ten. Sequenced material: PBMCs. The receptor source for this set is a woman in her fifties or sixties in good health and CMV-seropositive. Both conserved end residues are part of each CDR3. A D gene is named only where the DNA matches it firmly. Not all rows give a size; the values are once, few, many and, for expanded clones, a class.

clone_size: NA; d_call: TRBD1; v_call: TRBV25-1; j_call: TRBJ1-2; cdr3_aa: CASSGQTGRTASYTF; cdr3_nt: TGTGCCAGCAGTGGCCAGACAGGGAGGACCGCTAGCTACACCTTC
clone_size: NA; d_call: TRBD1; v_call: TRBV2; j_call: TRBJ2-3; cdr3_aa: CASRGQGRDTQYF; cdr3_nt: TGTGCCAGCAGAGGACAGGGGCGGGATACGCAGTATTTT
clone_size: NA; d_call: NA; v_call: TRBV4-2; j_call: TRBJ1-5; cdr3_aa: CASSQDVAVLPQHF; cdr3_nt: TGTGCCAGCAGCCAAGATGTGGCCGTCTTGCCCCAGCATTTT
clone_size: NA; d_call: TRBD1; v_call: TRBV5-4; j_call: TRBJ2-4; cdr3_aa: CASSLDRGNIQYF; cdr3_nt: TGTGCCAGCAGCTTGGACAGGGGTAACATTCAGTACTTC
clone_size: NA; d_call: TRBD1; v_call: TRBV6-6; j_call: TRBJ2-7; cdr3_aa: CAASTRDRAYEQYF; cdr3_nt: TGTGCCGCCTCAACTCGGGACAGGGCCTACGAGCAGTACTTC
clone_size: NA; d_call: NA; v_call: TRBV19; j_call: TRBJ1-5; cdr3_aa: CASSIPAGPQHF; cdr3_nt: TGTGCCAGTAGTATCCCCGCGGGGCCCCAGCATTTT
clone_size: NA; d_call: TRBD1; v_call: TRBV6-5; j_call: TRBJ1-2; cdr3_aa: CASSPSDRKTHGYTF; cdr3_nt: TGTGCCAGCAGTCCTTCGGACAGGAAGACCCATGGCTACACCTTC
clone_size: NA; d_call: NA; v_call: TRBV7-9; j_call: TRBJ1-6; cdr3_aa: CASSLDPITLHF; cdr3_nt: TGTGCCAGCAGCTTAGACCCTATAACCCTCCACTTT
clone_size: NA; d_call: TRBD2; v_call: TRBV13; j_call: TRBJ2-3; cdr3_aa: CASSFGGEGDTQYF; cdr3_nt: TGTGCCAGCAGCTTTGGAGGGGAGGGAGATACGCAGTATTTT
clone_size: once; d_call: NA; v_call: TRBV7-9; j_call: TRBJ2-7; cdr3_aa: CASSYTNGEQYF; cdr3_nt: TGTGCCAGCAGCTACACGAACGGGGAGCAGTACTTC
clone_size: NA; d_call: NA; v_call: TRBV6-5; j_call: TRBJ2-2; cdr3_aa: CASSPHRGNTGELFF; cdr3_nt: TGTGCCAGCAGCCCCCATCGGGGGAACACCGGGGAGCTGTTTTTT
clone_size: once; d_call: NA; v_call: TRBV6-1; j_call: TRBJ1-2; cdr3_aa: CASSREGGGGYTF; cdr3_nt: TGTGCCAGCTCCAGGGAGGGAGGCGGGGGCTACACCTTC